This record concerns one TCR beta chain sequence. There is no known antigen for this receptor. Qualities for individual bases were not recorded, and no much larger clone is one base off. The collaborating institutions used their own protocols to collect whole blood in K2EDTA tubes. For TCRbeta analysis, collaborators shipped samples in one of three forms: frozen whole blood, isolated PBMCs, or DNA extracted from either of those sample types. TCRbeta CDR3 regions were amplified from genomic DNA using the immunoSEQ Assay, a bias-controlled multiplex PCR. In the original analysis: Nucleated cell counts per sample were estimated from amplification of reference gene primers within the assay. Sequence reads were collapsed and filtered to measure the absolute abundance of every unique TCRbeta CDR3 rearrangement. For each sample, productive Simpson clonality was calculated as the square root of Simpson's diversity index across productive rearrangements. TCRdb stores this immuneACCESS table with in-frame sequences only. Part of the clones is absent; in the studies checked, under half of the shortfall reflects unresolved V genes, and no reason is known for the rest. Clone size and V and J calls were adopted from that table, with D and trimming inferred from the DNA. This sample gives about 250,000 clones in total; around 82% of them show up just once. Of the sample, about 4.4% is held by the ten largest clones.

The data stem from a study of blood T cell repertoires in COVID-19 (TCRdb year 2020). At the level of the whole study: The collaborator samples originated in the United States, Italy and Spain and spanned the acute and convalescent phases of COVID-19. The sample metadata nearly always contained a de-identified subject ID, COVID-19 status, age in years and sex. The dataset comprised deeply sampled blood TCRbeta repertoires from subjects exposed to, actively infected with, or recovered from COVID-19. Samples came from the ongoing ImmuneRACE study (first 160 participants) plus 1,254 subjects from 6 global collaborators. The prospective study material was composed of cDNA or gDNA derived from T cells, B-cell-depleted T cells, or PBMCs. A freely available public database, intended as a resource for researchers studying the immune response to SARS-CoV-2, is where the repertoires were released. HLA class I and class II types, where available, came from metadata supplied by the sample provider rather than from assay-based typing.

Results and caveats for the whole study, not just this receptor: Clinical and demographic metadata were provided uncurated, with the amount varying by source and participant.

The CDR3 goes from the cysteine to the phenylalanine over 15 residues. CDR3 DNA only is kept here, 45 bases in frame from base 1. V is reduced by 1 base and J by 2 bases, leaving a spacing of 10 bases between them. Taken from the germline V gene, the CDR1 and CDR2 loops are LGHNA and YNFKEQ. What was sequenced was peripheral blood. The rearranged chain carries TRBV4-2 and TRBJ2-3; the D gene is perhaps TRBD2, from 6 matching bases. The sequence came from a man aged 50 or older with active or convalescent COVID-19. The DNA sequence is TGTGCCAGCAGCCAAGCTGAGCGGGCCACAGATACGCAGTATTTT. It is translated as CASSQAERATDTQYF.